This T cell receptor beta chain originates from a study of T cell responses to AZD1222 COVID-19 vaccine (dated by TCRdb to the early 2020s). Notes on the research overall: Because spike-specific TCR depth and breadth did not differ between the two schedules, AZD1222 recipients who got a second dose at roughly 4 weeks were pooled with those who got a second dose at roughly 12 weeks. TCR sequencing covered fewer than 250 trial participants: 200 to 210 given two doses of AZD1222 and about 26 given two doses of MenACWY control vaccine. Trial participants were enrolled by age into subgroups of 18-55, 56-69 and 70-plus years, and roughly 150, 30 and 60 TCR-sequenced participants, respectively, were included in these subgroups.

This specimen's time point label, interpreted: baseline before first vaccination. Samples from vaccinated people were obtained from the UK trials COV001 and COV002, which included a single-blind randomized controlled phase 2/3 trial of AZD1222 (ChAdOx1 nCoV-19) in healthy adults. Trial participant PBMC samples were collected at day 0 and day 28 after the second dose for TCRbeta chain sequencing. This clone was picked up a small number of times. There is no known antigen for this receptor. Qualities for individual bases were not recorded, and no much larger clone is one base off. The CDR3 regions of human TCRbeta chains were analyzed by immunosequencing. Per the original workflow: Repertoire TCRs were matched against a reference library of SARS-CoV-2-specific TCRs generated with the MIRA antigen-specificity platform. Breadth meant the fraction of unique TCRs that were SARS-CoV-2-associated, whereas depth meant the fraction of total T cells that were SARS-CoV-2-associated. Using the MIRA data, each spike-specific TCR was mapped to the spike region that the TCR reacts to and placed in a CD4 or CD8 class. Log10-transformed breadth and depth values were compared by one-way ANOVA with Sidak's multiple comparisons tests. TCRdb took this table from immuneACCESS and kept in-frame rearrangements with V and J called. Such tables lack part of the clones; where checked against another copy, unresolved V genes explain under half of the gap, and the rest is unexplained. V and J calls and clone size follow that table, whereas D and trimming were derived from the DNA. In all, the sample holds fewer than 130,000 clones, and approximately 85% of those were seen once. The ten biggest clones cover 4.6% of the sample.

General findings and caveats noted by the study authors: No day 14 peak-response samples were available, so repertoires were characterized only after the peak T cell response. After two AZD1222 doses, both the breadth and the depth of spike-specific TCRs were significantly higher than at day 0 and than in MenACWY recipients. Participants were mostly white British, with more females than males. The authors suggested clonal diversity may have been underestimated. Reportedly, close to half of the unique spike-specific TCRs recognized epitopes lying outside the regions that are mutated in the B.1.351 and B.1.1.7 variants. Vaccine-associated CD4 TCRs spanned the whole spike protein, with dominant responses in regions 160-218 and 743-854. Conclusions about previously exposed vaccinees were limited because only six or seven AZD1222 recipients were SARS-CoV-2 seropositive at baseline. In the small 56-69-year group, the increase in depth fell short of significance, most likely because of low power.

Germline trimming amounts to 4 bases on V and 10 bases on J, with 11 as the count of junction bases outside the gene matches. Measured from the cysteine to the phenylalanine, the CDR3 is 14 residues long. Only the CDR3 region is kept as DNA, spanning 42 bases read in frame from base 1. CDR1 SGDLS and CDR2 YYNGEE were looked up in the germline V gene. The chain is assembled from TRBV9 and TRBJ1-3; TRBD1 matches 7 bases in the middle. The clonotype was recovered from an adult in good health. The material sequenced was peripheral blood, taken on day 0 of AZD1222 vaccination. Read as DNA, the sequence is TGTGCCAGCAGCACCGGGACAGATGGATTGACCATATATTTT. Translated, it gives CASSTGTDGLTIYF.